The next 32 T cell receptor beta chains were all read from a single sample in a study of cytomegalovirus exposure and HLA in healthy donors. 13 Jbeta primers and 60 Vbeta primers were used for the PCR. Using immunoSEQ multiplex PCR, the repertoire was profiled, and TCRdb retains in-frame clones only, with some absent. The table records more than 200,000 clones, about two thirds of them present only once. Sequenced material: PBMCs. The receptors derive from a man aged 40-49 years in good health and CMV-seropositive.

The chain uses TRBV7-9 and TRBJ2-1, with TRBD1 as a possible D gene (5 bases). The V gene lost 3 bases and the J gene lost 8 bases, with 11 bases spanning the gap. Germline CDR1 and CDR2: SEHNR and FQNEAQ (reference sequence). The CDR3 runs to 13 residues. In DNA form, the CDR3 reads TGTGCCAGCAGCTTCAAAGGGGCCCATGAGCAGTTCTTC. This encodes CASSFKGAHEQFF.

The chain has TRBV7-3 and TRBJ2-2; 9 positions match TRBD1. CDR3 length equals 15 residues. Trimming at V came to 2 bases and at J to 4 bases, leaving 2 bases not matched to a gene. From germline, CDR1 is SGHTA and CDR2 FQGTGA. The CDR3 DNA follows: TGTGCCAGCAGCTTAGGACAGGGGCTCACCGGGGAGCTGTTTTTT. Encoded protein: CASSLGQGLTGELFF.

This chain joins TRBV5-4 and TRBJ2-3; 9 bases are a match to TRBD1. Per the germline V gene, CDR1 is SGHNT and CDR2 is YYREEE (reference sequence). CDR3 length: 17 amino acids. Losses at the gene ends were 5 bases for V and 0 bases for J; bases not matched to a gene: 10. The CDR3 loop reads CASSLQGALTSTDTQYF. The CDR3 DNA reads as TGTGCCAGCAGTCTACAGGGGGCTTTAACAAGCACAGATACGCAGTATTTT.

The chain recombines TRBV7-8 with TRBJ2-1; maybe TRBD1 (6 bases). The germline CDR1 and CDR2 sequences are SGHVS and FQNEAQ. The ends were cut back, 5 bases at V and 0 bases at J, with 14 bases in the middle. The CDR3 covers 16 residues. The DNA of the CDR3 is TGTGCCAGCAGCGTAAACAGGGAAATCTCCTACAATGAGCAGTTCTTC. This translates into CASSVNREISYNEQFF.

The rearrangement uses TRBV29-1 and TRBJ1-1; the D gene is possibly TRBD1 (6 bases). From germline, CDR1 is SQVTM and CDR2 ANQGSEA. V was trimmed by 3 bases and J by 0 bases, leaving 14 bases between them. This CDR3 is built from 15 residues. CDR3 sequence (DNA): TGCAGCGTTGAGGCCTTTCAGGGGATGAACACTGAAGCTTTCTTT. Translating gives CSVEAFQGMNTEAFF.

Here the CDR3 reads CASSPNTDNEQFF. In DNA form, the CDR3 reads TGTGCCAGCAGCCCAAACACCGACAATGAGCAGTTCTTC. The chain uses TRBV11-2 and TRBJ2-1; D is uncertain. Germline assignment: CDR1 SGHAT and CDR2 FQNNGV. Trimming removed 5 bases from V and 5 bases from J, with 10 bases in between. This CDR3 spans 13 amino acids.

The CDR3 spells CASSQAGLNEQFF. The CDR3 DNA follows: TGTGCCAGCAGTCAGGCAGGGCTAAATGAGCAGTTCTTC. The genes are TRBV11-1 and TRBJ2-1; a weak D match, TRBD1 (5 bases). The CDR3 is 13 amino acids. Trimming removed 6 bases from V and 7 bases from J, with 13 bases in between. CDR1 is SGHAT, CDR2 FQDESV, per germline (reference sequence).

This chain links TRBV7-2 with TRBJ1-2, with unresolved D. Germline V gives CDR1 SGHTA, CDR2 FQGNSA. Trimming left V 10 bases short and J 5 bases short, with 17 bases between. This CDR3 spans 13 amino acids. The CDR3 DNA is TGTGCCATCCCTCTACCGGGAGGATATGGCTACACCTTC. Protein product: CAIPLPGGYGYTF.

This chain uses TRBV6-5 with TRBJ1-2; 10 positions agree with TRBD1. CDR1 is MNHEY, CDR2 SVGAGI, per germline. The CDR3 has 15 residues. V lost 4 bases, J lost 9 bases, and 11 bases stayed unmatched. The CDR3 region is CASSSTGTGAFRYTF. The CDR3 DNA is TGTGCCAGCAGTTCCACCGGGACAGGGGCCTTCCGCTACACCTTC.

This chain joins TRBV5-4 and TRBJ2-1, with D maybe TRBD1 (5 bases). Germline CDR1 is SGHNT and CDR2 is YYREEE (reference sequence). Trimming left V 4 bases short and J 7 bases short, with 18 bases between. The CDR3 has 15 residues. Here the CDR3 reads CASSPWTTNWNEQFF. CDR3 DNA: TGTGCCAGCAGCCCATGGACAACTAATTGGAATGAGCAGTTCTTC. The variable domain in full, with the rest retrieved from reference TRBV5-4 and TRBJ2-1, is ETGVTQSPTHLIKTRGQQVTLRCSSQSGHNTVSWYQQALGQGPQFIFQYYREEENGRGNFPPRFSGLQFPNYSSELNVNALELDDSALYLCASSPWTTNWNEQFFGPGTRLTVL.

This clone was counted between two and nine times. V and J are TRBV6-6 and TRBJ1-2; no clear D. Trimming pared 4 bases from V and 6 bases from J, leaving 15 bases between. The CDR3 is made up of 14 amino acids. Germline CDR1 reads MNHNY; CDR2 reads SVGAGI (reference sequence). The CDR3 region has the DNA TGTGCCAGCAGTTGGGGAGAGGCCGCCAATGGCTACACCTTC. It yields the protein CASSWGEAANGYTF.

The chain couples TRBV7-6 to TRBJ1-1; possible D gene TRBD1, 5 bases. CDR1 is SGHVS, CDR2 FNYEAQ, per germline. The CDR3 totals 15 residues. Trimming removed 5 bases from V and 11 bases from J, with 24 bases in between. This chain's CDR3 is CASSPRSTGGEAAFF. The CDR3 nucleotides read TGTGCCAGCAGCCCCAGGAGTACGGGGGGGGAGGCGGCTTTCTTT.

CDR3 nucleotide sequence: TGCGCCAGCAGCCAAGGGAGGGTTAGCACAGATACGCAGTATTTT. Translated, it gives CASSQGRVSTDTQYF. This rearrangement joins TRBV4-1 to TRBJ2-3; tentatively, D is TRBD2 (6 bases). Germline V gene sequence: CDR1 MGHRA, CDR2 YSYEKL. Trimming shortened V by 1 base and J by 0 bases, and 8 bases separated the two germline ends. This CDR3 contains 15 residues.

The V gene is TRBV5-3, the J gene TRBJ2-7; maybe TRBD2 (6 bases). TRBV5-3 is an open reading frame whose function is uncertain. The CDR3 extends over 11 amino acids. The ends were cut back, 3 bases at V and 9 bases at J, with 10 bases in the middle. CDR3 loop: CARSSRRGQYF. The DNA of the CDR3 is TGTGCCAGAAGCTCTAGGAGGGGGCAGTACTTC.

The chain is built from TRBV4-1 and TRBJ1-2; D is unresolved. Germline values: CDR1 MGHRA, CDR2 YSYEKL. The CDR3 loop spans 15 amino acids. The V gene lost 4 bases and the J gene lost 0 bases, with 12 bases spanning the gap. The CDR3 bases are TGCGCCAGCAGCCTGCCCTCGGCGGCTAACTATGGCTACACCTTC. This encodes CASSLPSAANYGYTF.

The CDR3 DNA sequence: TGTGCCAGTAATCCGAGGAGGTACGAGCAGTACTTC. Translated, it gives CASNPRRYEQYF. V and J are TRBV19 and TRBJ2-7; possible D gene TRBD2, 5 bases. This CDR3 has 12 residues. The V and J ends lost 7 bases and 4 bases respectively, with 11 bases between them. Germline CDR1 LNHDA, CDR2 SQIVND (reference sequence). The complete variable domain, with remaining parts taken from reference TRBV19 and TRBJ2-7, reads DGGITQSPKYLFRKEGQNVTLSCEQNLNHDAMYWYRQDPGQGLRLIYYSQIVNDFQKGDIAEGYSVSREKKESFPLTVTSAQKNPTAFYLCASNPRRYEQYFGPGTRLTVT.

A remark on this clone: Germline is not matched at one junction end, which may reflect a read error. V usage is TRBV7-9 and J usage is TRBJ2-5; 9 nucleotides line up with TRBD1. Germline assignment: CDR1 SEHNR and CDR2 FQNEAQ (reference sequence). This CDR3 region has 16 residues. The CDR3 DNA reads as TGTTCCAGCAGTCCACAGGGGGCGAACTTCCAAGAGACCCAGTACTTC. Translated: CSSSPQGANFQETQYF.

This clone was observed a few times. The chain carries TRBV11-2 and TRBJ2-7; 8 positions agree with TRBD2. The trim removed 4 bases at V and 7 bases at J, leaving 6 bases unmatched. The CDR3 is made up of 13 amino acids. Germline lookup yields CDR1 SGHAT and CDR2 FQNNGV. Here the CDR3 reads CASSSLGGGEQYF. The CDR3 DNA reads TGTGCCAGCAGCTCCCTCGGCGGGGGGGAGCAGTACTTC.

V gene TRBV4-1 combines with J gene TRBJ2-3, with a weak D call TRBD2 (6 bases). Trimming removed 3 bases from V and 7 bases from J, with 11 bases in between. From germline, CDR1 is MGHRA and CDR2 YSYEKL. This CDR3 region has 13 residues. DNA of the CDR3: TGCGCCAGCAGCCACACACTAGCAAATACGCAGTATTTT. This codes for CASSHTLANTQYF.

The genes are TRBV18 and TRBJ1-6, with TRBD1 identical over 9 bases. Per germline, CDR1 KGHSH and CDR2 LQKENI. CDR3 length: 15 residues. J gave up 4 bases and V 2 bases, and 0 bases lay outside the gene matches. Here the CDR3 reads CASSPGTGYNSPLHF. The CDR3 DNA reads TGTGCCAGCTCACCAGGGACAGGGTATAATTCACCCCTCCACTTT.

The gene calls are TRBV5-6 and TRBJ2-5; 7 bases fit TRBD2. This CDR3 contains 16 residues. Germline V lookup: CDR1 SGHDT, CDR2 YYEEEE. V dropped 4 bases and J dropped 4; count of bases not matched to a gene: 13. As DNA, the CDR3 is TGTGCCAGCAGCCCAAATTCAGGGAGGGTAAGAGAGACCCAGTACTTC. It encodes CASSPNSGRVRETQYF.

The DNA of the CDR3 is TGTGCCAGCAGCGTTGGGACAGGGGAATATAGCAATCAGCCCCAGCATTTT. Amino acids: CASSVGTGEYSNQPQHF. The rearrangement joins TRBV9 to TRBJ1-5, with 10 bases aligning to TRBD1. V was clipped by 2 bases and J by 0 bases; unmatched bases: 5. CDR3 length: 17 residues. CDR1 and CDR2 (germline): SGDLS, YYNGEE.

Points on this clone: In the same sample, other DNA sequences code for this CDR3. The genes are TRBV5-5 and TRBJ1-2, with D uncertain. The CDR3 spans 12 residues. V gave up 1 base and J gave up 5 bases, with 6 bases separating them. The V gene's germline CDR1 is SGHKS and CDR2 YYEKEE (reference sequence). This CDR3 reads CASSLSGYGYTF. The CDR3 DNA reads TGTGCCAGCAGCTTGTCGGGGTATGGCTACACCTTC.

The rearrangement uses TRBV7-2 and TRBJ2-5; 13 bases line up with TRBD2. Germline lookup yields CDR1 SGHTA and CDR2 FQGNSA. V trimming: 2 bases; J trimming: 10 bases; junction bases outside the gene matches: 7. The CDR3 is 15 amino acids. The DNA for the CDR3 is TGTGCCAGCAGCTTAATAGTCACTAGCGGGGGGGGCCAGTACTTC. It codes for CASSLIVTSGGGQYF. The full variable domain, in which reference TRBV7-2 and TRBJ2-5 provide the parts outside the CDR3, is GAGVSQSPSNKVTEKGKDVELRCDPISGHTALYWYRQSLGQGLEFLIYFQGNSAPDKSGLPSDRFSAERTGGSVSTLTIQRTQQEDSAVYLCASSLIVTSGGGQYFGPGTRLLVL.

The V gene is TRBV6-4, the J gene TRBJ1-5, with D maybe TRBD1 (5 bases). The V end was cut by 2 bases, the J end by 6 bases, with 17 bases between. CDR3 size: 16 residues. Germline V gene data show CDR1 as MRHNA and CDR2 as SNTAGT. The CDR3 coding sequence is TGTGCCAGCAGTGACGGGTTTTGGAGGGACGGTCAGCCCCAGCATTTT. Residues: CASSDGFWRDGQPQHF.

The V and J genes are TRBV6-5 and TRBJ1-4; maybe TRBD1 (6 bases). CDR3 length: 14 residues. The ends were cut back, 5 bases at V and 5 bases at J, with 12 bases in the middle. The V gene's germline CDR1 is MNHEY and CDR2 SVGAGI. CDR3 in DNA: TGTGCCAGCAGTCCCGTGCAGGGGAATGAAAAACTGTTTTTT. This translates into CASSPVQGNEKLFF.

This clone was observed a single time. The V and J genes are TRBV5-1 and TRBJ2-2; possibly TRBD2 for D (5 bases). The V gene lost 1 base and the J gene lost 1 base, with 5 bases spanning the gap. This CDR3 contains 14 residues. Germline CDR1 is SGHRS and CDR2 is YFSETQ. The CDR3 spells CASSLRGNTGELFF. The CDR3 DNA reads as TGCGCCAGCAGCTTGCGGGGGAACACCGGGGAGCTGTTTTTT.

V usage is TRBV6-5 and J usage is TRBJ1-5, with D tentatively TRBD1 (6 bases). The CDR3 contains 16 residues. Trimming removed 4 bases at V and 1 base at J, with 14 bases between. Germline-derived CDR1 and CDR2 are MNHEY and SVGAGI. The CDR3: CASSFSTGRSNQPQHF. CDR3 DNA: TGTGCCAGCAGTTTCTCGACAGGCCGGAGCAATCAGCCCCAGCATTTT.

The rearrangement links TRBV6-1 to TRBJ2-7, with D maybe TRBD1 (6 bases). V shed 4 bases and J shed 2 bases, with 12 bases lying between them. CDR3 size: 14 residues. Looked up from germline, CDR1 is MNHNS and CDR2 is SASEGT. The CDR3 DNA reads TGTGCCAGCAGTGTTGAACAGGGACCCTACGAGCAGTACTTC. Its protein product is CASSVEQGPYEQYF.

V is TRBV7-9 and J is TRBJ1-4, with D unclear. Trimming pared 4 bases from V and 4 bases from J, leaving 13 bases between. The germline V gene has CDR1 SEHNR and CDR2 FQNEAQ (reference sequence). This CDR3 contains 15 residues. The CDR3: CASSSRRSGNEKLFF. The CDR3 nucleotides read TGTGCCAGCAGCTCAAGGAGAAGCGGTAATGAAAAACTGTTTTTT.

This clone was counted a few times. This sequence joins TRBV6-5 and TRBJ2-7, with D perhaps TRBD2 (6 bases). V gave up 6 bases and J gave up 3 bases, with 12 bases separating them. CDR3 length equals 13 residues. Per the germline V gene, CDR1 is MNHEY and CDR2 is SVGAGI. CDR3 coding DNA: TGTGCCAGCAGCTTTTGGGGAGGCTACGAGCAGTACTTC. The encoded protein is CASSFWGGYEQYF.

By share of the sample, this clone is large. The sample holds other DNA sequences that translate to the same CDR3. The chain uses TRBV7-9 and TRBJ2-1, with 8 bases identical to TRBD2. V shed 1 base and J 8 bases; nucleotides not matched to a gene: 10. The CDR3 length is 16 residues. Germline CDR1 and CDR2: SEHNR and FQNEAQ (reference sequence). CDR3 amino acids: CASSLEYGTRPYEQFF. The CDR3 coding sequence is TGTGCCAGCAGCTTAGAGTATGGGACTAGACCGTATGAGCAGTTCTTC.